This is a list of T cell receptor beta chains from one sample in a study of T-cell memory formation after mild COVID-19. TCRdb called the 5' RACE reads again in MiXCR, with one record for every CDR3 protein. The sample records around 130,000 distinct CDR3 sequences, about a sixth being singletons. Sequences were obtained from PBMCs or a T cell subset sorted from them (not recorded which). Receptor source: a young man who had mild COVID-19 (a few samples of this study predate the infection). Cell type and time point are not known. Both conserved end residues are part of each CDR3.

v_gene: TRBV6-5
j_gene: TRBJ1-5
CDR3aa: CASSIIAGQHQHF

v_gene: TRBV7-3
j_gene: TRBJ2-5
CDR3aa: CASGPGTTETQYF

v_gene: TRBV2
j_gene: TRBJ2-1
CDR3aa: CASSHPVGYNEQFF

v_gene: TRBV7-3
j_gene: TRBJ1-5
CDR3aa: CASSSGSNQPQHF

v_gene: TRBV25-1
j_gene: TRBJ1-1
CDR3aa: CASSGNSGEAFF

v_gene: TRBV7-6
j_gene: TRBJ2-5
CDR3aa: CASSAVRGHQETQYF

v_gene: TRBV11-3
j_gene: TRBJ2-1
CDR3aa: CASSVSISGGVRNEQFF

v_gene: TRBV15
j_gene: TRBJ2-7
CDR3aa: CATSRVRDRPTYEQYF

v_gene: TRBV18
j_gene: TRBJ2-7
CDR3aa: CASSSDRAYEQYF

v_gene: TRBV4-3
j_gene: TRBJ1-2
CDR3aa: CASSQRLEGYGYTF

v_gene: TRBV9
j_gene: TRBJ2-5
CDR3aa: CASSVATAYQETQYF

v_gene: TRBV7-6
j_gene: TRBJ2-5
CDR3aa: CASSFQVGETQYF

v_gene: TRBV7-2
j_gene: TRBJ1-5
CDR3aa: CASSLEYSNQPQHF

v_gene: TRBV7-2
j_gene: TRBJ1-2
CDR3aa: CASSTRQGSGYTF

v_gene: TRBV18
j_gene: TRBJ2-5
CDR3aa: CASSAEGSRAQYF

v_gene: TRBV5-5
j_gene: TRBJ2-3
CDR3aa: CASSSHRTSGPTDTQYF

v_gene: TRBV4-3
j_gene: TRBJ1-6
CDR3aa: CASSQTGNNSPLHF

v_gene: TRBV5-1
j_gene: TRBJ1-2
CDR3aa: CASSFGQGGGYTF

v_gene: TRBV12-3/TRBV12-4
j_gene: TRBJ2-2
CDR3aa: CASSSDRGSYTGELFF

v_gene: TRBV7-2
j_gene: TRBJ2-7
CDR3aa: CASSRTGGREQYF